This T cell receptor beta chain derives from a study of T cells in Graves' hyperthyroidism and ophthalmopathy. Study results and caveats: Blood shared most expanded thyroid clonotypes above 0.001.

Researchers took RNA transcripts and amplified the TCR beta CDR3 regions from them. Carried out on the TCR CDR3, a first-round RT-PCR used the HTBI primer set. Using its own MiXCR run on the multiplex PCR reads, TCRdb lists one record per CDR3 protein. The table has hundreds of thousands of distinct CDR3 sequences, 13% to 15% seen once; the top ten hold approximately 13%. With duration under 3 months, ophthalmopathy was active: Clinical Activity Score at least 3, NOSPECS at least 4. This clonotype was detected a few times. Its antigen is as yet unknown. CDR1 and CDR2 from the germline V gene are SGHDT and YYEEEE. The germline V and J ends were trimmed by 2 bases and 2 bases, with 10 bases remaining between them. The CDR3 spans 15 residues.

The specimen sequenced was blood. The chain couples TRBV5-6 to TRBJ2-2; D unclear. This clonotype originated in a woman aged 45-65 years with Graves' ophthalmopathy. The CDR3 loop is CASSFWQINTGELFF. The CDR3 coding sequence is TGTGCCAGCAGCTTTTGGCAGATAAACACCGGGGAGCTGTTTTTT.